This T cell receptor (beta chain) was obtained from a study of cytomegalovirus exposure and HLA in healthy donors. Study overall: Genotyping of 400 or so donors showed that roughly 83% belonged to the Caucasian-associated ancestry cluster. Overall study results and limits: As a later analysis revealed, the rate of TCR association differed by HLA locus, with DRB1 most and HLA-C fewest. A prior analysis recorded that most TCR beta V segments were productive about 87% or about 30% of the time.

PCR used 60 Vbeta primers and 13 Jbeta primers. Here immunoSEQ multiplex PCR was the method, and the copy in TCRdb shows in-frame clones only, minus some. This sample has more than 150,000 clones, with 79% found just once. CDR1 is SGHTS, CDR2 YDEGEE, per germline. CDR3 length: 16 amino acids. The V segment lost 5 bases and the J segment 0 bases; nucleotides outside the gene matches: 6. A remark on this clone: Its target is unknown.

The rearrangement uses TRBV5-8 and TRBJ2-3; 10 nucleotides line up with TRBD2. This TCR was recovered from a girl aged 5-17 years in good health and CMV-seropositive. Sequences were obtained from PBMCs. CDR3 region: CASSFSGGISTDTQYF. CDR3 DNA sequence: TGTGCCAGCAGTTTTAGCGGGGGGATTAGCACAGATACGCAGTATTTT.